This is a list of T cell receptor beta chains from one sample in a study of control samples from healthy donors and cancer patients. Assay used: immunoSEQ multiplex PCR; TCRdb lists only in-frame clones, some missing. The table has under 200,000 clones, around 88% seen once; the top ten hold around 5%. The source material was blood. Receptors originate from a woman aged 30 to 39 in good health. Each CDR3 is given with its conserved first and last residue. D genes are given only for firm matches. Clone size is not always given. Where it is, it says once, few, many or a class for expanded clones.

D | J | V | size | length | DNA | CDR3
- | TRBJ1-1 | TRBV3-1/TRBV3-2 | - | 14 | TGTGCCAGCAGCCATTCCGGGTGGGACACTGAAGCTTTCTTT | CASSHSGWDTEAFF
- | TRBJ1-3 | TRBV5-1 | - | 18 | TGCGCCAGCAGCTTGGGGTATACGTCGGTGGGCTCTGGAAACACCATATATTTT | CASSLGYTSVGSGNTIYF
- | TRBJ1-1 | TRBV3-1/TRBV3-2 | - | 12 | TGTGCCGCCGGCGAGCCGAACACTGAAGCTTTCTTT | CAAGEPNTEAFF
- | TRBJ2-1 | TRBV2 | - | 13 | TGTGCCAGCAGTGAGACCCGAGGCAATGAGCAGTTCTTC | CASSETRGNEQFF
TRBD2 | TRBJ2-3 | TRBV18 | - | 15 | TGTGCCAGCTCACCCCGGACTAGCGTCACAGATACGCAGTATTTT | CASSPRTSVTDTQYF
- | TRBJ1-2 | TRBV19 | few | 12 | TGTGCCATTCCTCCTCCTAGGAGTGGCTACACCTTC | CAIPPPRSGYTF
- | TRBJ1-1 | TRBV6-5 | - | 14 | TGTGCCAGCATCCTAGCCGGCTTGAACACTGAAGCTTTCTTT | CASILAGLNTEAFF
TRBD1 | TRBJ2-5 | TRBV24-1 | - | 16 | TGTGCCACCAGTGATTTCGGACAGGAAAACCAAGAGACCCAGTACTTC | CATSDFGQENQETQYF
- | TRBJ2-5 | TRBV5-6 | - | 15 | TGTGCCAGCAGTCGTAAGGGACACCGTGAAGAGACCCAGTACTTC | CASSRKGHREETQYF
- | TRBJ2-1 | TRBV19 | - | 14 | TGTGCCAGTAGTAGGCAGGGGAGGGAATGGGAGCAGTTCTTC | CASSRQGREWEQFF
- | TRBJ1-1 | TRBV28 | few | 14 | TGTGCCAGCAGTTTAATGGGGACCTCCACTGAAGCTTTCTTT | CASSLMGTSTEAFF
- | TRBJ1-3 | TRBV2 | - | 16 | TGTGCCAGCAGTGGGAAAGGGCTAAGCTCTGGAAACACCATATATTTT | CASSGKGLSSGNTIYF
- | TRBJ1-5 | TRBV3-1/TRBV3-2 | - | 15 | TGTGCCAGCAGCCAAGACAGGATTAGCAATCAGCCCCAGCATTTT | CASSQDRISNQPQHF
TRBD1 | TRBJ1-3 | TRBV19 | - | 15 | TGTGCCAGTATCGACAGGGGACGCTCTGGAAACACCATATATTTT | CASIDRGRSGNTIYF
TRBD2 | TRBJ2-3 | TRBV19 | few | 15 | TGTGCCAGTAGTATGGGAGCGGGAGTTATCGATACGCAGTATTTT | CASSMGAGVIDTQYF
- | TRBJ2-5 | TRBV11-1 | - | 16 | TGTGCCAGCAGCCCCCGCCGGGCGGGAAAGGAGGAGACCCAGTACTTC | CASSPRRAGKEETQYF
- | TRBJ2-5 | TRBV15 | - | 17 | TGTGCCACCAGCGGAAACTCGGGGCGTGACTTTCTAGAGACCCAGTACTTC | CATSGNSGRDFLETQYF
TRBD2 | TRBJ2-1 | TRBV29-1 | once | 11 | TGCAGCGTGGTTGGGGGGGGTGAGCAGTTCTTC | CSVVGGGEQFF
- | TRBJ1-2 | TRBV28 | once | 12 | TGTGCCAGCAGTTTTAGGGAGTATGGCTACACCTTC | CASSFREYGYTF
- | TRBJ2-1 | TRBV19 | - | 14 | TGTGCCACACAGGGTACAAGCTCCTACAATGAGCAGTTCTTC | CATQGTSSYNEQFF
- | TRBJ1-4 | TRBV3-1/TRBV3-2 | - | 14 | TGTGCCAGCAGCCTACAGGGAACTAATGAAAAACTGTTTTTT | CASSLQGTNEKLFF
TRBD1 | TRBJ1-1 | TRBV10-3 | few | 16 | TGTGCCATCAGCCAACCTGACAGGGGCCTGAACACTGAAGCTTTCTTT | CAISQPDRGLNTEAFF
TRBD2 | TRBJ2-2 | TRBV7-9 | - | 16 | TGTGCCAGCAGCTTACTAGCGGGGGGATTCACCGGGGAGCTGTTTTTT | CASSLLAGGFTGELFF
TRBD1 | TRBJ2-3 | TRBV5-1 | once | 17 | TGCGCCAGCAGACAGATACTAATGACAGGGGGCGGAGATACGCAGTATTTT | CASRQILMTGGGDTQYF
- | TRBJ1-5 | TRBV5-1 | - | 13 | TGCGCCAGCAGCTTGAGAACCAATCAGCCCCAGCATTTT | CASSLRTNQPQHF
- | TRBJ1-2 | TRBV7-9 | - | 15 | TGTGCCAGCAGCAATAACGGAGTAGGGGGCTATGGCTACACCTTC | CASSNNGVGGYGYTF
- | TRBJ2-1 | TRBV14 | - | 14 | TGTGCCAGCAGCGTACTCGGGCGGGAAGAGGAGCAGTTCTTC | CASSVLGREEEQFF
TRBD2 | TRBJ2-1 | TRBV14 | - | 16 | TGTGCCAGCAGCCCCCCCGGGACTAGCGGTATCAATGAGCAGTTCTTC | CASSPPGTSGINEQFF
- | TRBJ1-3 | TRBV19 | - | 15 | TGTGCCAGTAGGATCAACAGAAACTCTGGAAACACCATATATTTT | CASRINRNSGNTIYF
- | TRBJ1-6 | TRBV21-1 | few | 11 | TGTGCCAGCAGTTTATATTCACCCCTCCACTTT | CASSLYSPLHF
TRBD2 | TRBJ2-1 | TRBV11-3 | once | 16 | TGTGCCAGCAGCTTTAGCGGGACTAGCGGGATCAATGAGCAGTTCTTC | CASSFSGTSGINEQFF
TRBD2 | TRBJ2-3 | TRBV5-6 | - | 13 | TGTGCCAGCAGCTTGACTAGCGGCGATACGCAGTATTTT | CASSLTSGDTQYF
- | TRBJ1-2 | TRBV15 | - | 13 | TGTGCCACCAGCAGAGTGGGAAACTATGGCTACACCTTC | CATSRVGNYGYTF
TRBD1 | TRBJ1-2 | TRBV15 | - | 17 | TGTGCCACCAGAGCCGGGACAGGGGGCTCCTGGGCCTATGGCTACACCTTC | CATRAGTGGSWAYGYTF
TRBD2 | TRBJ2-7 | TRBV6-5 | - | 13 | TGTGCCAGCAGACTAGCGGGTAGCGACGAGCAGTACTTC | CASRLAGSDEQYF
- | TRBJ1-6 | TRBV4-1 | - | 14 | TGCGCCAGCAGCCAAGAATACGGGGGACAACCCCTCCACTTT | CASSQEYGGQPLHF
- | TRBJ1-3 | TRBV4-2 | - | 18 | TGTGCCAGCAGCCAAAAAGAGGGGTTGTGGAGCTCTGGAAACACCATATATTTT | CASSQKEGLWSSGNTIYF
- | TRBJ1-5 | TRBV23-1 | - | 11 | TGCGCCAGCAGTCACGGTCGGCCCCAGCATTTT | CASSHGRPQHF
TRBD2 | TRBJ2-1 | TRBV28 | - | 13 | TGTGCCAGCAGTGTAGGCGGGAGAGGTGAGCAGTTCTTC | CASSVGGRGEQFF
- | TRBJ2-4 | TRBV5-8 | - | 12 | TGTGCCAGCAGCCCTACAGGGACGAAAAAGTACTTC | CASSPTGTKKYF
- | TRBJ1-5 | TRBV19 | - | 12 | TGTGCCAGTAGTGTCAGGAATCAGCCCCAGCATTTT | CASSVRNQPQHF
- | TRBJ1-2 | TRBV28 | - | 15 | TGTGCCAGCAGTGTAATGGGGGGGGCTAACTATGGCTACACCTTC | CASSVMGGANYGYTF
TRBD1 | TRBJ2-1 | TRBV24-1 | once | 16 | TGTGCCACCAGCCGAGGTTCCGGGACAGCCTACAATGAGCAGTTCTTC | CATSRGSGTAYNEQFF
- | TRBJ1-2 | TRBV7-8 | few | 14 | TGTGCCAGCAGCTTAGAACGGTCAGGGGATGGCTACACCTTC | CASSLERSGDGYTF
- | TRBJ1-3 | TRBV5-5 | - | 14 | TGTGCCAGCAGGGATAGTAGATCCGGAAACACCATATATTTT | CASRDSRSGNTIYF